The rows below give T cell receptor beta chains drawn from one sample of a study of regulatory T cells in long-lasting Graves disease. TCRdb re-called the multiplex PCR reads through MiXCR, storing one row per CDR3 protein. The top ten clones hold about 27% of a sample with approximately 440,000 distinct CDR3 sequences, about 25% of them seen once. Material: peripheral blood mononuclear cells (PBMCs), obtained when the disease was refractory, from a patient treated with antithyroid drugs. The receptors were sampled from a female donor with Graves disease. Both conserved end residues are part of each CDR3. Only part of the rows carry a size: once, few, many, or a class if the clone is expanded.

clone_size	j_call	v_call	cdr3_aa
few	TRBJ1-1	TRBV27	CASRRKWAGNTGAFF
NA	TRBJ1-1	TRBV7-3	CASSPSGAVTEAFF
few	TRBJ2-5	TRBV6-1	CASRDMTGKGEETQYF
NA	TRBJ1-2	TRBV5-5	CASSHVDKYYGYTF
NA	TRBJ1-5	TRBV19	CASRVAVNQPQHF
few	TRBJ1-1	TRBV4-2	CATADGYTEAFF
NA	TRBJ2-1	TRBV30	CAWRRQGVGEQFF
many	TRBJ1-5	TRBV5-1	CASSSGTGGQPQHF
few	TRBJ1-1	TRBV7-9	CASSSNNREAYTEAFF
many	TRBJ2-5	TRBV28	CASSSPVAGVVETQYF
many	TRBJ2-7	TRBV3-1	CASSQDSFRDYEQYF
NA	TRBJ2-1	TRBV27	CASSFGQAFYNEQFF
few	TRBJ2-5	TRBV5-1	CASNDFGKETQYF
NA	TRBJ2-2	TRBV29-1	CSVTGVAGVTGELFF
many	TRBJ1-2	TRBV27	CASSLSGGGGGYTF
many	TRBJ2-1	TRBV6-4	CASSINQEGAEQFF
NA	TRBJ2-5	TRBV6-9	CASSYSPTLGLQETQYF
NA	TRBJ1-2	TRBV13	CASSTDRGRIYGYTF
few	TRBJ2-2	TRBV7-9	CASSLGVTTLLSGELFF
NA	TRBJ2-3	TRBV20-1	CSARGRLYTDTQYF
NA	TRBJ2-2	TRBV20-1	CSASTGVDTGELFF
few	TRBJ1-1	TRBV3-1	CASSQYDVGTEAFF
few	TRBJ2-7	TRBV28	CASSPRHFSYEQYF
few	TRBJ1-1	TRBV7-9	CASSLNDWGNTEAFF
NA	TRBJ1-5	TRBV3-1	CASSPTTGPQPQHF
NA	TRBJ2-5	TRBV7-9	CASSSPTLTSLETQYF
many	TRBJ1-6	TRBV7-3	CASSLREDSPLHF